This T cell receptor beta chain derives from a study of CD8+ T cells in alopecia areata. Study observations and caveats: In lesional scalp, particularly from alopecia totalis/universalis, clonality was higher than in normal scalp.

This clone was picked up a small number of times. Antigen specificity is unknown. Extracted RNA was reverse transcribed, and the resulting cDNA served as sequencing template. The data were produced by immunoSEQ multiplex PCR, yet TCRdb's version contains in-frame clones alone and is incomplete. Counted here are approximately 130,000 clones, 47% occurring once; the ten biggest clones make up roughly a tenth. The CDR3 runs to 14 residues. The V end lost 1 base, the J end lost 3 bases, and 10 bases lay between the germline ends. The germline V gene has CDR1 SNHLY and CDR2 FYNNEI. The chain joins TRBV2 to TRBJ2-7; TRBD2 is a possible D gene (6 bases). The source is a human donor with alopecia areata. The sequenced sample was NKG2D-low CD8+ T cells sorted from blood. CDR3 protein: CASSEGVGGYEQYF. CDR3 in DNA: TGTGCCAGCAGTGAAGGTGTGGGGGGCTACGAGCAGTACTTC.